These T cell receptor beta chains were read from a single sample in a study of blood T cell repertoires in COVID-19. Using immunoSEQ multiplex PCR, the repertoire was profiled, and TCRdb retains in-frame clones only, with some absent. The sample consists of approximately 140,000 clones, 84% of them appearing once. The sequenced sample was peripheral blood. The receptors were sampled from a man in his sixties or seventies with acute or convalescent COVID-19. Each CDR3 is given with its conserved first and last residue. A D gene is named only where the DNA matches it firmly. Clone size is not always given. Where it is, it says once, few, many or a class for expanded clones.

d_gene: -; abundance: few; j_gene: TRBJ1-1; v_gene: TRBV5-6; CDR3aa: CASSPISGGGAFF; CDR3nt: TGTGCCAGCAGCCCCATCTCGGGGGGCGGAGCTTTCTTT
d_gene: TRBD1; abundance: -; j_gene: TRBJ2-7; v_gene: TRBV3-1/TRBV3-2; CDR3aa: CASSLPSDRGRKQYF; CDR3nt: TGTGCCAGCAGCCTCCCCTCGGACAGGGGGCGGAAGCAGTACTTC
d_gene: -; abundance: -; j_gene: TRBJ1-5; v_gene: TRBV28; CDR3aa: CASSTLESWSNQPQHF; CDR3nt: TGTGCCAGCAGTACCCTCGAGTCCTGGAGCAATCAGCCCCAGCATTTT
d_gene: -; abundance: -; j_gene: TRBJ1-5; v_gene: TRBV5-1; CDR3aa: CASRRGTGIPLSNQPQHF; CDR3nt: TGCGCCAGCAGAAGAGGTACAGGGATCCCACTTAGCAATCAGCCCCAGCATTTT
d_gene: -; abundance: few; j_gene: TRBJ1-1; v_gene: TRBV12-3/TRBV12-4; CDR3aa: CASSTTGPSEAFF; CDR3nt: TGTGCCAGCTCAACCACAGGCCCCTCTGAAGCTTTCTTT
d_gene: TRBD1; abundance: -; j_gene: TRBJ1-2; v_gene: TRBV6-5; CDR3aa: CASTPSQGDGYTF; CDR3nt: TGTGCCAGCACCCCCTCGCAGGGGGATGGCTACACCTTC
d_gene: -; abundance: once; j_gene: TRBJ2-2; v_gene: TRBV7-3; CDR3aa: CASSQTGQQTGELFF; CDR3nt: TGTGCCAGCAGCCAAACCGGACAGCAAACCGGGGAGCTGTTTTTT
d_gene: -; abundance: -; j_gene: TRBJ1-5; v_gene: TRBV7-2; CDR3aa: CASSLAQGLNQPQHF; CDR3nt: TGTGCCAGCAGCTTAGCTCAGGGCCTCAATCAGCCCCAGCATTTT
d_gene: TRBD1; abundance: -; j_gene: TRBJ1-4; v_gene: TRBV6-5; CDR3aa: CASSSVGQEWFF; CDR3nt: TGTGCCAGCAGTTCCGTCGGACAGGAATGGTTTTTT
d_gene: -; abundance: -; j_gene: TRBJ2-3; v_gene: TRBV5-1; CDR3aa: CASSLEGRTDPPDTQYF; CDR3nt: TGCGCCAGCAGCTTGGAGGGGCGGACGGATCCCCCAGATACGCAGTATTTT
d_gene: TRBD1; abundance: -; j_gene: TRBJ2-1; v_gene: TRBV5-5; CDR3aa: CASSLGTGFYNEQFF; CDR3nt: TGTGCCAGCAGCCTCGGGACAGGATTCTACAATGAGCAGTTCTTC
d_gene: -; abundance: -; j_gene: TRBJ2-7; v_gene: TRBV5-1; CDR3aa: CASSLGLTSNEQYF; CDR3nt: TGCGCCAGCAGCTTGGGACTAACCTCCAACGAGCAGTACTTC
d_gene: TRBD1; abundance: -; j_gene: TRBJ2-2; v_gene: TRBV29-1; CDR3aa: CSVGQGGGELFF; CDR3nt: TGCAGCGTCGGACAGGGTGGCGGGGAGCTGTTTTTT
d_gene: TRBD2; abundance: -; j_gene: TRBJ2-2; v_gene: TRBV7-9; CDR3aa: CASSISGAGTGELFF; CDR3nt: TGTGCCAGCAGCATTAGCGGGGCGGGGACCGGGGAGCTGTTTTTT
d_gene: -; abundance: -; j_gene: TRBJ2-7; v_gene: TRBV7-8; CDR3aa: CASSARDLGISYEQYF; CDR3nt: TGTGCCAGCAGCGCCCGGGACTTGGGAATCTCCTACGAGCAGTACTTC
d_gene: -; abundance: -; j_gene: TRBJ2-5; v_gene: TRBV29-1; CDR3aa: CSDRTIKETQYF; CDR3nt: TGCAGCGACAGGACCATTAAAGAGACCCAGTACTTC
d_gene: -; abundance: -; j_gene: TRBJ2-3; v_gene: TRBV6-5; CDR3aa: CASRGREEDTQYF; CDR3nt: TGTGCCAGCAGGGGCAGGGAGGAGGATACGCAGTATTTT
d_gene: TRBD2; abundance: -; j_gene: TRBJ2-7; v_gene: TRBV19; CDR3aa: CASSPGTSGRPYYEQYF; CDR3nt: TGTGCCAGTAGTCCCGGGACTAGCGGGAGGCCCTACTACGAGCAGTACTTC
d_gene: TRBD2; abundance: -; j_gene: TRBJ2-3; v_gene: TRBV7-8; CDR3aa: CASSLDSGGGITDTQYF; CDR3nt: TGTGCCAGCAGCTTGGATAGCGGGGGCGGGATAACAGATACGCAGTATTTT
d_gene: TRBD1; abundance: -; j_gene: TRBJ2-7; v_gene: TRBV18; CDR3aa: CASSPGQGLIYEQYF; CDR3nt: TGTGCCAGCTCACCGGGACAGGGACTCATCTACGAGCAGTACTTC
d_gene: -; abundance: once; j_gene: TRBJ2-7; v_gene: TRBV19; CDR3aa: CATNKGLSYEQYF; CDR3nt: TGTGCCACCAATAAGGGGCTCTCCTACGAGCAGTACTTC
d_gene: TRBD1; abundance: -; j_gene: TRBJ1-2; v_gene: TRBV2; CDR3aa: CASSGDRVLNDYTF; CDR3nt: TGTGCCAGCAGTGGGGACAGGGTGTTGAACGACTACACCTTC
d_gene: TRBD1; abundance: -; j_gene: TRBJ1-5; v_gene: TRBV6-1; CDR3aa: CASSDNRGLGQPQHF; CDR3nt: TGTGCCAGCAGTGATAACAGGGGGCTTGGACAGCCCCAGCATTTT
d_gene: TRBD1; abundance: -; j_gene: TRBJ1-6; v_gene: TRBV28; CDR3aa: CASSLRTGGSPLHF; CDR3nt: TGTGCCAGCAGTTTACGGACAGGGGGGTCACCCCTCCACTTT
d_gene: -; abundance: -; j_gene: TRBJ2-1; v_gene: TRBV19; CDR3aa: CASSIGAGFSYNEQFF; CDR3nt: TGTGCCAGTAGTATAGGGGCGGGGTTCTCCTACAATGAGCAGTTCTTC
d_gene: -; abundance: -; j_gene: TRBJ1-1; v_gene: TRBV6-5; CDR3aa: CASSYRGGQTEAFF; CDR3nt: TGTGCCAGCAGTTACAGGGGCGGACAGACCGAAGCTTTCTTT
d_gene: -; abundance: -; j_gene: TRBJ1-2; v_gene: TRBV6-2/TRBV6-3; CDR3aa: CASSYGGRDLYGYTF; CDR3nt: TGTGCCAGCAGTTACGGCGGGCGAGATCTATATGGCTACACCTTC
d_gene: -; abundance: -; j_gene: TRBJ2-1; v_gene: TRBV3-1/TRBV3-2; CDR3aa: CASSPGEPYNEQFF; CDR3nt: TGTGCCAGCAGCCCCGGGGAGCCTTACAATGAGCAGTTCTTC
d_gene: -; abundance: -; j_gene: TRBJ2-3; v_gene: TRBV2; CDR3aa: CASSYGTSTDTQYF; CDR3nt: TGTGCCAGCAGTTATGGGACAAGCACAGATACGCAGTATTTT
d_gene: TRBD1; abundance: -; j_gene: TRBJ1-2; v_gene: TRBV18; CDR3aa: CASSPSGTGIGYTF; CDR3nt: TGTGCCAGCTCACCCTCCGGGACAGGGATCGGCTACACCTTC
d_gene: TRBD1; abundance: -; j_gene: TRBJ1-4; v_gene: TRBV3-1/TRBV3-2; CDR3aa: CASSADRGTNEKLFF; CDR3nt: TGTGCCAGCAGCGCGGACAGGGGTACTAATGAAAAACTGTTTTTT
d_gene: -; abundance: -; j_gene: TRBJ1-2; v_gene: TRBV27; CDR3aa: CAILRDKLNYGYTF; CDR3nt: TGTGCCATTCTCCGGGACAAGCTCAACTATGGCTACACCTTC
d_gene: -; abundance: -; j_gene: TRBJ1-1; v_gene: TRBV5-1; CDR3aa: CASSSRRGVDTEAFF; CDR3nt: TGCGCCAGCAGCTCCCGGCGGGGGGTAGACACTGAAGCTTTCTTT
d_gene: TRBD2; abundance: -; j_gene: TRBJ2-7; v_gene: TRBV11-2; CDR3aa: CASSRSAGSGRNVYEQYF; CDR3nt: TGTGCCAGCAGCCGCTCAGCGGGTAGCGGGAGGAATGTTTACGAGCAGTACTTC
d_gene: -; abundance: medium-sized; j_gene: TRBJ2-5; v_gene: TRBV13; CDR3aa: CASSLRDFEETQYF; CDR3nt: TGTGCCAGCAGCCTCCGGGACTTCGAAGAGACCCAGTACTTC
d_gene: -; abundance: -; j_gene: TRBJ1-5; v_gene: TRBV4-1; CDR3aa: CASSKDSPNNQPQHF; CDR3nt: TGCGCCAGCAGCAAAGATTCCCCCAACAATCAGCCCCAGCATTTT
d_gene: -; abundance: -; j_gene: TRBJ1-2; v_gene: TRBV11-1; CDR3aa: CASSSTGRRHYTF; CDR3nt: TGTGCCAGCAGCTCGACGGGTAGGAGGCACTACACCTTC
d_gene: TRBD1; abundance: once; j_gene: TRBJ1-2; v_gene: TRBV12-3/TRBV12-4; CDR3aa: CATSDRINYGYTF; CDR3nt: TGTGCCACCTCGGACAGGATTAACTATGGCTACACCTTC
d_gene: TRBD1; abundance: -; j_gene: TRBJ1-6; v_gene: TRBV18; CDR3aa: CASSPSQGAGNSPLHF; CDR3nt: TGTGCCAGCTCACCGTCCCAGGGGGCGGGTAATTCACCCCTCCACTTT
d_gene: TRBD1; abundance: -; j_gene: TRBJ2-3; v_gene: TRBV9; CDR3aa: CASSVGQGAWNTQYF; CDR3nt: TGTGCCAGCAGCGTAGGGCAGGGGGCATGGAATACGCAGTATTTT
d_gene: TRBD2; abundance: -; j_gene: TRBJ2-1; v_gene: TRBV4-2; CDR3aa: CASSQRRGGGNEQFF; CDR3nt: TGTGCCAGCAGCCAACGACGGGGGGGCGGTAATGAGCAGTTCTTC
d_gene: -; abundance: -; j_gene: TRBJ1-2; v_gene: TRBV30; CDR3aa: CAWSVGTQYGYTF; CDR3nt: TGTGCCTGGAGTGTCGGGACTCAATATGGCTACACCTTC
d_gene: TRBD2; abundance: -; j_gene: TRBJ2-3; v_gene: TRBV28; CDR3aa: CASSLLGGSTDTQYF; CDR3nt: TGTGCCAGCAGTTTATTGGGGGGGAGTACAGATACGCAGTATTTT
d_gene: TRBD2; abundance: -; j_gene: TRBJ2-1; v_gene: TRBV15; CDR3aa: CATSRPGTRYLHEQFF; CDR3nt: TGTGCCACCAGCAGACCCGGGACTAGGTACTTGCATGAGCAGTTCTTC